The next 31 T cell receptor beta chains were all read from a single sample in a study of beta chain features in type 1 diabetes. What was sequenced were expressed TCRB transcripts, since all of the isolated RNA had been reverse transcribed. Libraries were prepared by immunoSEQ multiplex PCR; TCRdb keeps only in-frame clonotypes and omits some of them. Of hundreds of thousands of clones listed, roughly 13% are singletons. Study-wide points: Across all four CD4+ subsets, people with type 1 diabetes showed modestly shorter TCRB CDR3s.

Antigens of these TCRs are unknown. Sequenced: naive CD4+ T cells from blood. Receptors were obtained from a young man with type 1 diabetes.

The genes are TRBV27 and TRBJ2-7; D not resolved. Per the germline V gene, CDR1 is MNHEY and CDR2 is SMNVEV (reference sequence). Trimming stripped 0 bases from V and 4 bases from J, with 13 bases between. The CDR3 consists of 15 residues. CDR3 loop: CASSLSSLESYEQYF. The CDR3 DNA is TGTGCCAGCAGTTTATCGTCTCTGGAGTCGTACGAGCAGTACTTC.

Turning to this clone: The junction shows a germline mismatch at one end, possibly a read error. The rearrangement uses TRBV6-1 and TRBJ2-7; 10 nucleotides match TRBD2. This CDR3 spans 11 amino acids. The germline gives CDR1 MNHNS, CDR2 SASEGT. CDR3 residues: CASSEGTSGDF. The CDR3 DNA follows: TGTGCCAGCAGTGAAGGCACTAGCGGGGACTTC.

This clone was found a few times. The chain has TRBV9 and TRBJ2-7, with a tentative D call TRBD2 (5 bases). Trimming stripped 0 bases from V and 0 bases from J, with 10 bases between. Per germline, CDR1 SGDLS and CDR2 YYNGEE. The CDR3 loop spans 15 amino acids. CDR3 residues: CASSVGVTSSYEQYF. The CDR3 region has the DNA TGTGCCAGCAGCGTAGGAGTAACTAGCTCCTACGAGCAGTACTTC.

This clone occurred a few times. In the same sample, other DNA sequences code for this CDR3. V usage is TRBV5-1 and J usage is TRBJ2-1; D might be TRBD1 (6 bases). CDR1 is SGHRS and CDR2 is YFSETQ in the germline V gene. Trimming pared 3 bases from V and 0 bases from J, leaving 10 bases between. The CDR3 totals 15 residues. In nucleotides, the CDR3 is TGCGCCAGCAGCTCCGGACAGAGCTCCTACAATGAGCAGTTCTTC. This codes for CASSSGQSSYNEQFF.

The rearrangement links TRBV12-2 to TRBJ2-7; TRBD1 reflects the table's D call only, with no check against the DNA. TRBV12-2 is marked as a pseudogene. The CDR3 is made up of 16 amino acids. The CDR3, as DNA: TGTGCAAGTCGCTTTACGGACAGGGGTTATCCCTACGAGCAGTACTTC. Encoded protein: CASRFTDRGYPYEQYF.

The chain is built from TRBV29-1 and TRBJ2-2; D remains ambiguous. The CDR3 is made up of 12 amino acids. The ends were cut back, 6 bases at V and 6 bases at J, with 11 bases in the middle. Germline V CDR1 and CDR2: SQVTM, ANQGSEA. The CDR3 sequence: CSVRTEAGELFF. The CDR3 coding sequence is TGCAGCGTCAGGACGGAAGCCGGGGAGCTGTTTTTT.

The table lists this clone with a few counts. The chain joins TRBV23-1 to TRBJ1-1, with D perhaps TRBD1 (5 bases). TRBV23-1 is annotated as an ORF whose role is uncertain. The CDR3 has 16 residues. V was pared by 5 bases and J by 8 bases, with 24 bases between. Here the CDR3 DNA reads TGCGCCAGCAGTGGGGGACTCCGGCCCTGGTTCTTGGAAGCTTTCTTT. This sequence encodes CASSGGLRPWFLEAFF.

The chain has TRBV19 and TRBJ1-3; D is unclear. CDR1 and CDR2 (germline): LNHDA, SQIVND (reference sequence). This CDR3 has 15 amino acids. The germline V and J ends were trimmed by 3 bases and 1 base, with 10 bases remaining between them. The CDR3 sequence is CASSIETLSGNTIYF. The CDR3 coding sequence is TGTGCCAGTAGTATCGAAACCCTTTCTGGAAACACCATATATTTT. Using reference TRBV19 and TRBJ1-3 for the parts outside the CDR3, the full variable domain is DGGITQSPKYLFRKEGQNVTLSCEQNLNHDAMYWYRQDPGQGLRLIYYSQIVNDFQKGDIAEGYSVSREKKESFPLTVTSAQKNPTAFYLCASSIETLSGNTIYFGEGSWLTVV.

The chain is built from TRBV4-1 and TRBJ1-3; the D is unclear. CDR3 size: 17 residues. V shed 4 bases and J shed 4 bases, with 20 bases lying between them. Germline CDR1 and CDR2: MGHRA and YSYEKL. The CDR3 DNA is TGCGCCAGCAGCCGCGGAGGAGGTTCCAAGCCAGGAAACACCATATATTTT. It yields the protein CASSRGGGSKPGNTIYF.

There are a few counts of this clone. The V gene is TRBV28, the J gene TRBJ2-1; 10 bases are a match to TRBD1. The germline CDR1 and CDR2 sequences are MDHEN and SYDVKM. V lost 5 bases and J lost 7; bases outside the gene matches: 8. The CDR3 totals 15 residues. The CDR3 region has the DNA TGTGCCAGCAGTAGACATGGGACAGGGGTTAATGAGCAGTTCTTC. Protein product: CASSRHGTGVNEQFF.

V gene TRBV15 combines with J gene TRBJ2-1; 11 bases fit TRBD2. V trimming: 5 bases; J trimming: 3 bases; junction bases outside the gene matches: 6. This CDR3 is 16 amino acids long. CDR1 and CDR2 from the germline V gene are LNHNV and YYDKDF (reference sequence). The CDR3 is CATSLGTSGLYNEQFF. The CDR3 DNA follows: TGTGCCACCAGCCTAGGGACTAGCGGCCTCTACAATGAGCAGTTCTTC.

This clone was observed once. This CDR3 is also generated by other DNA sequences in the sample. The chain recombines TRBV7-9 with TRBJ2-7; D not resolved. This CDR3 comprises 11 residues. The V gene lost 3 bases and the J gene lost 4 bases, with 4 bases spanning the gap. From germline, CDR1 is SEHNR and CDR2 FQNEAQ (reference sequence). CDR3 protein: CASSLTYEQYF. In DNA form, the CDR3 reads TGTGCCAGCAGCTTGACTTACGAGCAGTACTTC.

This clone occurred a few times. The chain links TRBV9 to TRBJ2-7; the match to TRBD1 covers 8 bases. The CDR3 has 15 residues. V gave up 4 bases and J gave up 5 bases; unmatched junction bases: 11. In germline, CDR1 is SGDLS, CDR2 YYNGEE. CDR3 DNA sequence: TGTGCCAGCAGCCCCCAAACGACAGGGGCCCACGAGCAGTACTTC. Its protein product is CASSPQTTGAHEQYF. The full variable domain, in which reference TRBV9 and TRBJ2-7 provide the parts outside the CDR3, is DSGVTQTPKHLITATGQRVTLRCSPRSGDLSVYWYQQSLDQGLQFLIQYYNGEERAKGNILERFSAQQFPDLHSELNLSSLELGDSALYFCASSPQTTGAHEQYFGPGTRLTVT.

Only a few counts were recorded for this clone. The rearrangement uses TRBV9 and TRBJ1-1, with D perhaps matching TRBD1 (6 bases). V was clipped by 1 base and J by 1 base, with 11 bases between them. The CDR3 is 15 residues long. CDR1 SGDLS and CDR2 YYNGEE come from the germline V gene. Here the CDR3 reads CASSVTGQGNTEAFF. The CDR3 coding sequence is TGTGCCAGCAGCGTAACAGGGCAGGGGAACACTGAAGCTTTCTTT.

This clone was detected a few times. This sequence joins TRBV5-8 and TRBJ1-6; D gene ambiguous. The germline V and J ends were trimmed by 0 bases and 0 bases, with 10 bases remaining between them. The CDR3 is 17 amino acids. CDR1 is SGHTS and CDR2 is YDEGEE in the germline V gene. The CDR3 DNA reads TGTGCCAGCAGCTTGGCCAGCTCCAGCTCCTATAATTCACCCCTCCACTTT. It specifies CASSLASSSSYNSPLHF. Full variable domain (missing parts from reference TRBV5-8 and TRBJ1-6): EAGVTQSPTHLIKTRGQQATLRCSPISGHTSVYWYQQALGLGLQFLLWYDEGEERNRGNFPPRFSGRQFPNYSSELNVNALELEDSALYLCASSLASSSSYNSPLHFGNGTRLTVT.

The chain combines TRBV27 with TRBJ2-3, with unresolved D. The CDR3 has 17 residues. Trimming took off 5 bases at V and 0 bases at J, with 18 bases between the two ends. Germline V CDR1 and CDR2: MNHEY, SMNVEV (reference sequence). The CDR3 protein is CASSLGRKPTSTDTQYF. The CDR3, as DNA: TGTGCCAGCAGTCTCGGGCGGAAACCTACTAGCACAGATACGCAGTATTTT.

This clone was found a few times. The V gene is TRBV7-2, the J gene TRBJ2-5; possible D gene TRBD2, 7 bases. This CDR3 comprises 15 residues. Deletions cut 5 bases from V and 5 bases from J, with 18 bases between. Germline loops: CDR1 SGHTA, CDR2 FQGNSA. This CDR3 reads CASSPLNGGPETQYF. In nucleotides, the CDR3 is TGTGCCAGCAGCCCCCTAAACGGGGGGCCCGAGACCCAGTACTTC. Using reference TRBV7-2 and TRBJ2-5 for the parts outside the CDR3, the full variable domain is GAGVSQSPSNKVTEKGKDVELRCDPISGHTALYWYRQSLGQGLEFLIYFQGNSAPDKSGLPSDRFSAERTGGSVSTLTIQRTQQEDSAVYLCASSPLNGGPETQYFGPGTRLLVL.

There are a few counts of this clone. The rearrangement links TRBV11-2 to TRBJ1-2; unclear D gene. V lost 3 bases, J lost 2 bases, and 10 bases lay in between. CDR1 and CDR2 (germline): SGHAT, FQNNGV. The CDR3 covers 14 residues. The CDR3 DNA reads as TGTGCCAGCAGCTTGAGTACACAGAACTATGGCTACACCTTC. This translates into CASSLSTQNYGYTF.

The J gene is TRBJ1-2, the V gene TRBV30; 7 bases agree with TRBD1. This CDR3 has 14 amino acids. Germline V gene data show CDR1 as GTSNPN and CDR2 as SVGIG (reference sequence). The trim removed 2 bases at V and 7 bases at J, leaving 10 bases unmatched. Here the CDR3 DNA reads TGTGCCTGGAGTTTTTTGGCGGCAGGGGGTGGCTACACCTTC. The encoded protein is CAWSFLAAGGGYTF.

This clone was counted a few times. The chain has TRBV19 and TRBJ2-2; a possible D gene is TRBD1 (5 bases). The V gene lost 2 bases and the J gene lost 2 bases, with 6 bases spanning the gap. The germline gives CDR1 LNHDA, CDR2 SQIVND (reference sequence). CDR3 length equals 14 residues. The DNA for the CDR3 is TGTGCCAGTAGTATAAGGGGTAACACCGGGGAGCTGTTTTTT. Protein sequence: CASSIRGNTGELFF.

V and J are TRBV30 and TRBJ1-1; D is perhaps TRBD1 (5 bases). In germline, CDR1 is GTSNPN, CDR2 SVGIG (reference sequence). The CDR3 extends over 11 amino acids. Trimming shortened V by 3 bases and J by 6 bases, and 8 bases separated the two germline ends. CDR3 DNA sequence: TGTGCCTGGAGGGGGGAGGCTGAAGCTTTCTTT. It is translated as CAWRGEAEAFF.

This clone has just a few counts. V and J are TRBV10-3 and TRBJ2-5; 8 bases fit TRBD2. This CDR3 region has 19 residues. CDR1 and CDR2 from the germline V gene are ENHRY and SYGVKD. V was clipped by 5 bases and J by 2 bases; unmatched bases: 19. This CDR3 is CAISRIAGQMPGPQETQYF. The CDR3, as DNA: TGTGCCATCAGTAGAATAGCGGGGCAGATGCCCGGACCTCAAGAGACCCAGTACTTC.

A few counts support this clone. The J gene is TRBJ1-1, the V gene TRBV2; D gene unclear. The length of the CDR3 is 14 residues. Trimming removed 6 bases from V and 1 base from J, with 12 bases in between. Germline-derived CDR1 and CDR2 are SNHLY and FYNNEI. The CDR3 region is CASREREENTEAFF. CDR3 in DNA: TGTGCCAGCAGAGAACGTGAGGAGAACACTGAAGCTTTCTTT. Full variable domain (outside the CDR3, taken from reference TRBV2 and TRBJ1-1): EPEVTQTPSHQVTQMGQEVILRCVPISNHLYFYWYRQILGQKVEFLVSFYNNEISEKSEIFDDQFSVERPDGSNFTLKIRSTKLEDSAMYFCASREREENTEAFFGQGTRLTVV.

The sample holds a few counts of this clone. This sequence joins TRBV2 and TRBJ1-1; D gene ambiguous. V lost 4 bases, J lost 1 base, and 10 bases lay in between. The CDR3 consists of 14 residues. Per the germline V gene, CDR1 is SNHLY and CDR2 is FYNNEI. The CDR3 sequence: CASSAETGNTEAFF. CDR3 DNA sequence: TGTGCCAGCAGTGCAGAGACTGGGAACACTGAAGCTTTCTTT. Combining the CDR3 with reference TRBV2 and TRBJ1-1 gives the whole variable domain EPEVTQTPSHQVTQMGQEVILRCVPISNHLYFYWYRQILGQKVEFLVSFYNNEISEKSEIFDDQFSVERPDGSNFTLKIRSTKLEDSAMYFCASSAETGNTEAFFGQGTRLTVV.

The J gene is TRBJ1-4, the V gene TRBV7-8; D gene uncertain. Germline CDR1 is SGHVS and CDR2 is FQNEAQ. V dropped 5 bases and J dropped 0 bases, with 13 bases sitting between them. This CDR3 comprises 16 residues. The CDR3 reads CASSLDGWATNEKLFF. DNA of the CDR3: TGTGCCAGCAGCCTCGATGGTTGGGCAACTAATGAAAAACTGTTTTTT.

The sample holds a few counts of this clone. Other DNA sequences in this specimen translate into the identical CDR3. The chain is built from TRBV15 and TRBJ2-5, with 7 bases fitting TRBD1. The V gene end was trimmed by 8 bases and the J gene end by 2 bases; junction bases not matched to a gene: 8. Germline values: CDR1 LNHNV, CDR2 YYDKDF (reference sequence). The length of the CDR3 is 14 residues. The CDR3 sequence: CATSRDSLQETQYF. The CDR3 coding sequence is TGTGCCACCTCCCGGGACAGCCTTCAAGAGACCCAGTACTTC.

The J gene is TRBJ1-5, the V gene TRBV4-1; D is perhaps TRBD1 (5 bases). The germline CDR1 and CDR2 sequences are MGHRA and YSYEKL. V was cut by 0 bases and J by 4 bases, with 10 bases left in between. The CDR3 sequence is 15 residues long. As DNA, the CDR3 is TGCGCCAGCAGCCAAGATTGGGGGATGAATCAGCCCCAGCATTTT. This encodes CASSQDWGMNQPQHF.

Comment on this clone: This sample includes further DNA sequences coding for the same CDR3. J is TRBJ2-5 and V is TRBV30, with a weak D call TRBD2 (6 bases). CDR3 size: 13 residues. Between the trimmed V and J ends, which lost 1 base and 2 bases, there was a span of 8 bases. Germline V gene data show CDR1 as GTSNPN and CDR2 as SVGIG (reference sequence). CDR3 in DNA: TGTGCCTGGAGTGGCGGGGTACAAGAGACCCAGTACTTC. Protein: CAWSGGVQETQYF. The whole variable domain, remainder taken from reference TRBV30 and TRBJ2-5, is SQTIHQWPATLVQPVGSPLSLECTVEGTSNPNLYWYRQAAGRGLQLLFYSVGIGQISSEVPQNLSASRPQDRQFILSSKKLLLSDSGFYLCAWSGGVQETQYFGPGTRLLVL.

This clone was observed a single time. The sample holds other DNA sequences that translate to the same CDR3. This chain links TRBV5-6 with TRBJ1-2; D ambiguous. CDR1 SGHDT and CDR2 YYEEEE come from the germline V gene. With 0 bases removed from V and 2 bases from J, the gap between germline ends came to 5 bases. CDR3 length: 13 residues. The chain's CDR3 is CASSLAGNYGYTF. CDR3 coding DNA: TGTGCCAGCAGCTTGGCAGGAAACTATGGCTACACCTTC.

The CDR3 spells CASSPTPPDTQYF. The CDR3, as DNA: TGTGCCAGCAGCCCGACTCCGCCAGATACGCAGTATTTT. The rearrangement links TRBV27 to TRBJ2-3; D remains unclear. This CDR3 spans 13 amino acids. Trimming removed 6 bases at V and 4 bases at J, with 11 bases between. Germline assignment: CDR1 MNHEY and CDR2 SMNVEV (reference sequence).

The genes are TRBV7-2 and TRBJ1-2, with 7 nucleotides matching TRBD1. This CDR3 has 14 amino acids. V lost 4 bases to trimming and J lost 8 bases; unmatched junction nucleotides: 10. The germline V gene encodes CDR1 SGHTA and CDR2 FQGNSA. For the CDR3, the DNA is TGTGCCAGCAGCTCACGGACAGGCCCGGGGGGCTACACCTTC. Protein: CASSSRTGPGGYTF.